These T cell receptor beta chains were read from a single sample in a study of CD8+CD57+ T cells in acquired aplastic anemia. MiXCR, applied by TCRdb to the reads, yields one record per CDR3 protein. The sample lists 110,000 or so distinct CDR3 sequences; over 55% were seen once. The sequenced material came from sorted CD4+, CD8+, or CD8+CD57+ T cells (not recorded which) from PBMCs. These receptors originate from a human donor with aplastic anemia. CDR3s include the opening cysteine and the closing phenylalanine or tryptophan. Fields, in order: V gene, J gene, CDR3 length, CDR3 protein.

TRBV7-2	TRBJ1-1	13	CASTDSINTEAFF
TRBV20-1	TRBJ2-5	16	CSAPGLAGYPQETQYF
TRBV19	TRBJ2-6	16	CASSMGSVSGANVLTF
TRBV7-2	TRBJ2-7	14	CASSGLATRYEQYF
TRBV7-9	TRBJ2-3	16	CASSPTTLPVPDTQYF
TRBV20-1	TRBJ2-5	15	CSARSGGPNQETQYF
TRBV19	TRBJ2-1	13	CASSITRTNEQFF
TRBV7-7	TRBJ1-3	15	CASSLSGAPGNTIYF
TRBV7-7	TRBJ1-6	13	CASSLDRDSPLHF
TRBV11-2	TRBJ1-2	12	CASSPDGYGYTF